The rows below give T cell receptor beta chains drawn from one sample of a study of blood T cell repertoires in COVID-19. Libraries were prepared by immunoSEQ multiplex PCR; TCRdb keeps only in-frame clonotypes and omits some of them. This sample has about 100,000 clones; about 85% occur once, and the top ten carry 3.8%. Sequences were obtained from peripheral blood. These receptors were taken from a man aged 55 to 69 with acute or convalescent COVID-19. Each CDR3 is given with its conserved first and last residue. A D gene is named only where the DNA matches it firmly. Clone size is given for some rows only: seen once, a few or many times, or a class if the clone is expanded.

J gene: TRBJ2-7; clone size: .; V gene: TRBV5-1; D gene: .; CDR3 DNA: TGCGCCAGCAAAGCTGAGTACGAGCAGTACTTC; CDR3 protein: CASKAEYEQYF
J gene: TRBJ2-3; clone size: .; V gene: TRBV5-1; D gene: .; CDR3 DNA: TGCGCCAGCCAATACACAGGGATGTCAGATACGCAGTATTTT; CDR3 protein: CASQYTGMSDTQYF
J gene: TRBJ2-1; clone size: .; V gene: TRBV7-8; D gene: TRBD2; CDR3 DNA: TGTGCCAGCAGGTTAGCGGGAGCAACCTACAATGAGCAGTTCTTC; CDR3 protein: CASRLAGATYNEQFF
J gene: TRBJ1-1; clone size: .; V gene: TRBV12-3/TRBV12-4; D gene: .; CDR3 DNA: TGTGCCAGCAACGAGAGGTATCAAACTGAAGCTTTCTTT; CDR3 protein: CASNERYQTEAFF
J gene: TRBJ2-7; clone size: .; V gene: TRBV15; D gene: .; CDR3 DNA: TGTGCCACCAGCAGCTGGAGGAGCGGTTCCTACGAGCAGTACTTC; CDR3 protein: CATSSWRSGSYEQYF
J gene: TRBJ1-1; clone size: .; V gene: TRBV3-1/TRBV3-2; D gene: .; CDR3 DNA: TGTGCCAGCAGCCAAGACCCCGAGGCTGACACTGAAGCTTTCTTT; CDR3 protein: CASSQDPEADTEAFF
J gene: TRBJ1-6; clone size: .; V gene: TRBV5-5; D gene: .; CDR3 DNA: TGTGCCAGCAGCTTGGGACAGGACTATAATTCACCCCTCCACTTT; CDR3 protein: CASSLGQDYNSPLHF
J gene: TRBJ2-7; clone size: .; V gene: TRBV7-2; D gene: .; CDR3 DNA: TGTGCCAGCAGCTTAGGACAGTTATACGAGCAGTACTTC; CDR3 protein: CASSLGQLYEQYF
J gene: TRBJ2-7; clone size: .; V gene: TRBV5-5; D gene: .; CDR3 DNA: TGTGCCAGCAGCTTGGACAACTACGAGCAGTACTTC; CDR3 protein: CASSLDNYEQYF
J gene: TRBJ2-1; clone size: few; V gene: TRBV10-3; D gene: .; CDR3 DNA: TGTGCCATCAGTACAGGGTCCTACAATGAGCAGTTCTTC; CDR3 protein: CAISTGSYNEQFF
J gene: TRBJ2-7; clone size: .; V gene: TRBV11-2; D gene: .; CDR3 DNA: TGTGCCAGCAGCCCTCTGAGGGGGGAGGGCGAGCAGTACTTC; CDR3 protein: CASSPLRGEGEQYF
J gene: TRBJ2-1; clone size: few; V gene: TRBV7-2; D gene: .; CDR3 DNA: TGTGCCAGCAGCTTAGCGGACACCGGATACAATGAGCAGTTCTTC; CDR3 protein: CASSLADTGYNEQFF
J gene: TRBJ1-1; clone size: .; V gene: TRBV21-1; D gene: .; CDR3 DNA: TGTGCCAGCAGGATGGTGGAGGCCCGTGAAGCTTTCTTT; CDR3 protein: CASRMVEAREAFF
J gene: TRBJ1-2; clone size: once; V gene: TRBV6-4; D gene: TRBD1; CDR3 DNA: TGTGCCAGCAGCCCGACAGGGAGCTATGGCTACACCTTC; CDR3 protein: CASSPTGSYGYTF
J gene: TRBJ2-2; clone size: .; V gene: TRBV5-1; D gene: .; CDR3 DNA: TGCGCCAGCAGCCCGGGACTCCATAACACCGGGGAGCTGTTTTTT; CDR3 protein: CASSPGLHNTGELFF
J gene: TRBJ2-7; clone size: .; V gene: TRBV6-5; D gene: .; CDR3 DNA: TGTGCCAGCAGCATGGCAGGGAATTCCTACGAGCAGTACTTC; CDR3 protein: CASSMAGNSYEQYF
J gene: TRBJ2-5; clone size: .; V gene: TRBV7-8; D gene: .; CDR3 DNA: TGTGCCAGCAGCTTAGGCGGGCTAGCGGAGACCCAGTACTTC; CDR3 protein: CASSLGGLAETQYF
J gene: TRBJ2-2; clone size: .; V gene: TRBV5-1; D gene: TRBD2; CDR3 DNA: TGCGCCAGCAGCCCCGAGCGGGGGACGAACACCGGGGAGCTGTTTTTT; CDR3 protein: CASSPERGTNTGELFF
J gene: TRBJ1-2; clone size: .; V gene: TRBV5-1; D gene: .; CDR3 DNA: TGCGCCAGCAGACCAGGGGACACCATCTATGGCTACACCTTC; CDR3 protein: CASRPGDTIYGYTF
J gene: TRBJ2-3; clone size: .; V gene: TRBV7-2; D gene: .; CDR3 DNA: TGTGCCAGCAGCCACAGGGACGGCACAGATACGCAGTATTTT; CDR3 protein: CASSHRDGTDTQYF
J gene: TRBJ2-1; clone size: many; V gene: TRBV11-1; D gene: TRBD2; CDR3 DNA: TGTGCCAGCAGCTCCTGGACTAGCGGGGCGAATGAGCAGTTCTTC; CDR3 protein: CASSSWTSGANEQFF
J gene: TRBJ1-1; clone size: .; V gene: TRBV5-1; D gene: .; CDR3 DNA: TGCGCCAGCAGCTTCTCCGAGATCACTGAAGCTTTCTTT; CDR3 protein: CASSFSEITEAFF
J gene: TRBJ2-2; clone size: once; V gene: TRBV5-1; D gene: .; CDR3 DNA: TGCGCCAGCAGCTTGGAAACAGGCTCGAACACCGGGGAGCTGTTTTTT; CDR3 protein: CASSLETGSNTGELFF
J gene: TRBJ2-2; clone size: .; V gene: TRBV9; D gene: TRBD2; CDR3 DNA: TGTGCCAGCAGCGCCCCTGGGGGGGTTAACGAGAACACCGGGGAGCTGTTTTTT; CDR3 protein: CASSAPGGVNENTGELFF
J gene: TRBJ1-1; clone size: .; V gene: TRBV5-4; D gene: .; CDR3 DNA: TGTGCCAGCAGCCCCCAAAGCAAACCTACTGAAGCTTTCTTT; CDR3 protein: CASSPQSKPTEAFF
J gene: TRBJ1-6; clone size: .; V gene: TRBV7-2; D gene: .; CDR3 DNA: TGTGCCAGCAGCTTAGTTGGGCCCCCTAATTCACCCCTCCACTTT; CDR3 protein: CASSLVGPPNSPLHF
J gene: TRBJ1-1; clone size: few; V gene: TRBV27; D gene: .; CDR3 DNA: TGTGCCAGCAGAGACCTCAGGGAAGCTTTCTTT; CDR3 protein: CASRDLREAFF
J gene: TRBJ1-2; clone size: .; V gene: TRBV6-5; D gene: TRBD1; CDR3 DNA: TGTGCCAGCAGCAGAGCAGGGGGCGCTAATCGCTACACCTTC; CDR3 protein: CASSRAGGANRYTF
J gene: TRBJ2-5; clone size: .; V gene: TRBV19; D gene: TRBD1; CDR3 DNA: TGTGCCAGTAGTTTGACAGGGGGCGGCCGTATCCAGTACTTC; CDR3 protein: CASSLTGGGRIQYF
J gene: TRBJ1-2; clone size: few; V gene: TRBV9; D gene: .; CDR3 DNA: TGTGCCACGGTTCCGGACAACGGCTATGGCTACACCTTC; CDR3 protein: CATVPDNGYGYTF
J gene: TRBJ2-5; clone size: .; V gene: TRBV30; D gene: TRBD1; CDR3 DNA: TGTGCCTGGAGTCGACAGGGATTACAAGAGACCCAGTACTTC; CDR3 protein: CAWSRQGLQETQYF